The rows below give T cell receptor beta chains drawn from one sample of a study of T cell clones after liver transplantation. This table comes from immunoSEQ multiplex PCR, and its TCRdb copy is limited to in-frame clones, with some not included. The top ten clones hold around 9.1% of a sample with 60,000 or so clones, roughly 71% of them seen once. This specimen was CD4+ T cells from blood, taken at the 22-month timepoint. These receptors all come from a human patient who received a liver transplant. The graft donor may account for some of the T cells. Both conserved end residues are part of each CDR3. The D gene is left open where the match is weak. Rows may omit the clone size; those that give it use once, few, many or a size class.

TRBJ2-5,TRBD1,TRBV11-2,NA,TGTGCCAGCAGCTTAGGAGGGACAGAAGAGACCCAGTACTTC,CASSLGGTEETQYF
TRBJ1-1,NA,TRBV11-2,NA,TGTGCCAGCAGCGCAATGGGGGGGAACACTGAAGCTTTCTTT,CASSAMGGNTEAFF
TRBJ1-3,NA,TRBV11-2,NA,TGTGCCAGCAGCTTCAGGGGCCTCTCTGGAAACACCATATATTTT,CASSFRGLSGNTIYF
TRBJ2-7,NA,TRBV7-2,few,TGTGCCAGCAGCGGGCAGTCCAGCTCCTACGAGCAGTACTTC,CASSGQSSSYEQYF
TRBJ1-3,NA,TRBV6-5,NA,TGTGCCAGCAGTTACTCTTCAGTGGCCTCTGGAAACACCATATATTTT,CASSYSSVASGNTIYF
TRBJ2-1,NA,TRBV6-5,NA,TGTGCCAGCAGTTACATAAATGAGCAGTTCTTC,CASSYINEQFF
TRBJ2-3,TRBD2,TRBV4-1,NA,TGCGCCCTAACTGGCGGGGGGGGCACAGATACGCAGTATTTT,CALTGGGGTDTQYF
TRBJ2-1,NA,TRBV19,NA,TGTGCCAGTAGTCTCGGGACGGCCCAACCTGAGCAGTTCTTC,CASSLGTAQPEQFF
TRBJ1-2,TRBD1,TRBV5-1,once,TGCGCCAGCAGCTTAGGACAGGACCTAGGAGCCACCTTC,CASSLGQDLGATF
TRBJ1-6,NA,TRBV4-1,once,TGCGCCAGCAGCCAGGACAGTCGTAATTCACCCCTCCACTTT,CASSQDSRNSPLHF
TRBJ2-5,NA,TRBV15,NA,TGTGCCACCAGCAGAGGAGAGGGATGGGGAGAGACCCAGTACTTC,CATSRGEGWGETQYF
TRBJ1-5,NA,TRBV28,NA,TGTGCCAGCATTAAACAGGGTTGGAGCAATCAGCCCCAGCATTTT,CASIKQGWSNQPQHF
TRBJ2-5,TRBD2,TRBV7-3,once,TGTGCCAGCAGCTTGATGGCGGGGGGCGACCAAGAGACCCAGTACTTC,CASSLMAGGDQETQYF
TRBJ2-5,TRBD1,TRBV6-6,NA,TGTGCCAGCAGCCGGGACAGACCTCCATTGGGGACCCAGTACTTC,CASSRDRPPLGTQYF
TRBJ2-3,TRBD2,TRBV7-3,NA,TGTGCCAGCAGCCAACTAGCGGGGGAGACAGATACGCAGTATTTT,CASSQLAGETDTQYF
TRBJ1-1,NA,TRBV18,NA,TGTGCCAGCTCACGTGCGGCCACGAACACTGAAGCTTTCTTT,CASSRAATNTEAFF
TRBJ1-1,NA,TRBV11-2,NA,TGTGCCAGCAGCTTGGACCAGGGAAGAAGGACTGAAGCTTTCTTT,CASSLDQGRRTEAFF
TRBJ1-5,NA,TRBV5-8,few,TGTGCCAGCAGCCGGGACTCTAATCAGCCCCAGCATTTT,CASSRDSNQPQHF
TRBJ2-7,TRBD2,TRBV13,few,TGTGCCAGCAGCCACTCCGGGAGGGCAGGTCTCTACGAGCAGTACTTC,CASSHSGRAGLYEQYF
TRBJ2-7,TRBD1,TRBV9,few,TGTGCCAGCAGCATACAAGACAGGGAATTTACGACCGAGCAGTACTTC,CASSIQDREFTTEQYF
TRBJ2-1,NA,TRBV6-4,NA,TGTGCCAGCAGTGACTCGGGGGGATCCCAGTTCTTC,CASSDSGGSQFF
TRBJ2-1,TRBD2,TRBV5-1,NA,TGCGCCAGCAGCTTGGCGGGACTAGCGGGGGCCCGTACGGTCTTC,CASSLAGLAGARTVF
TRBJ1-1,NA,TRBV7-9,NA,TGTGCCAGCAGCTTACTCCAGGGTCGGGTTGAAGCTTTCTTT,CASSLLQGRVEAFF
TRBJ2-3,NA,TRBV7-3,NA,TGTGCCAGCAGCCCTAAGGGAGGGGGCATCGATACGCAGTATTTT,CASSPKGGGIDTQYF
TRBJ2-1,NA,TRBV9,few,TGTGCCAGCAGCGCTCCCTGGGGGGAGCAGTTCTTC,CASSAPWGEQFF
TRBJ2-7,TRBD2,TRBV16,NA,TGTGCCAGCAGCCGCCTGGGACTAGCGGGGGAGAACTACGAGCAGTACTTC,CASSRLGLAGENYEQYF
TRBJ1-2,NA,TRBV30,NA,TGTGCCTGGAGTGTAACGGCAGCCTCCCGGGTCTATGGCTACACCTTC,CAWSVTAASRVYGYTF
TRBJ1-1,TRBD1,TRBV6-5,NA,TGTGCCAGCAACCGACAGGGAAGGACTGAAGCTTTCTTT,CASNRQGRTEAFF
TRBJ2-3,TRBD2,TRBV28,NA,TGTGCCAGCAGGAGCCAGCGGGGGATTACAGATACGCAGTATTTT,CASRSQRGITDTQYF
TRBJ1-4,NA,TRBV29-1,NA,TGCAGCTCGAGGGGGTCAGCCGAAGAAAAACTGTTTTTT,CSSRGSAEEKLFF
TRBJ2-1,NA,TRBV18,few,TGTGCCAGCTCACCACGTGTATCAGGGTACGATGAGCAGTTCTTC,CASSPRVSGYDEQFF
TRBJ1-2,NA,TRBV30,NA,TGTGCCTGGACACGAGCAGCGACTAACTATGGCTACACCTTC,CAWTRAATNYGYTF
TRBJ1-6,NA,TRBV7-9,NA,TGTGCCAGCAGTACTCTAGGGGATTCACCCCTCCACTTT,CASSTLGDSPLHF
TRBJ1-3,NA,TRBV5-5,NA,TGTGCCAGCAGTGCCCGACTTAGTCGGGACGGAAACACCATATATTTT,CASSARLSRDGNTIYF
TRBJ2-5,TRBD1,TRBV5-8,NA,TGTGCCAGCAGCAAGGGGACAGCCAAGTACCAAGAGACCCAGTACTTC,CASSKGTAKYQETQYF
TRBJ2-4,TRBD1,TRBV19,once,TGTGCCAGTAGTATGGACAGGGAGAACATTCAGTACTTC,CASSMDRENIQYF
TRBJ2-1,NA,TRBV5-6,NA,TGTGCCAGCAGCTTAACGAAGCAATCATCCTACAATGAGCAGTTCTTC,CASSLTKQSSYNEQFF
TRBJ2-7,NA,TRBV4-2,few,TGTGCCAGCAGCCAAGAGACGCCCGGGTTTGGGAACGAGCAGTACTTC,CASSQETPGFGNEQYF
TRBJ2-5,NA,TRBV6-5,once,TGTGCCAGCAGTGAGGGGGGCGTAGGGACCCAGTACTTC,CASSEGGVGTQYF
TRBJ1-5,TRBD1,TRBV4-1,NA,TGCGCCAGCAGCCAGGGACAGGGGGGAATTCAGCCCCAGCATTTT,CASSQGQGGIQPQHF
TRBJ2-7,NA,TRBV5-1,NA,TGCGCCAGCACGAATTTGTTCGGCAGCTCCTACGAGCAGTACTTC,CASTNLFGSSYEQYF
TRBJ1-1,TRBD1,TRBV19,NA,TGTGCCAGTAGTATTCGGACAGGGGCGACCCTGAACACTGAAGCTTTCTTT,CASSIRTGATLNTEAFF
TRBJ1-5,TRBD1,TRBV5-1,NA,TGCGCCAGCAGCCTGGGACAGGGGACTCAGCCCCAGCATTTT,CASSLGQGTQPQHF
TRBJ2-2,TRBD1,TRBV19,once,TGTGCCAGTAGTCCTGCAGGGGGCGCGAACACCGGGGAGCTGTTTTTT,CASSPAGGANTGELFF
TRBJ2-6,NA,TRBV2,NA,TGTGCCAGCAGTGTGGAGGACAAGCTCCCCTCTGGGGCCAACGTCCTGACTTTC,CASSVEDKLPSGANVLTF
TRBJ2-1,NA,TRBV11-2,NA,TGTGCCAGCAGCTTAGGATTGGATGATGAGCAGTTCTTC,CASSLGLDDEQFF